What follows describes a single TCR beta chain. Its antigen is as yet unknown. Compared with germline, one end of the junction differs, possibly owing to a read error. This entry comes from a study of T cell repertoires in cytomegalovirus infection. The CDR3 loop spans 15 amino acids. The germline CDR1 and CDR2 sequences are SEHNR and FQNEAQ (reference sequence). Study-wide results and limits: The ex vivo response was dominated by HLA-C-restricted CMV-specific TCR beta clonotypes.

TCRdb fed the reads into MiXCR, producing one record per CDR3 protein. The table shows about 100,000 distinct CDR3 sequences, with over 25% occurring only once. The sequences come from CD8+ T cells from cultured PBMCs, collected from culture after CMV antigen stimulation. This sequence joins TRBV7-9 and TRBJ2-1, with D possibly TRBD2 on 5 matching bases. The sequence came from a human donor in good health (CMV status not recorded). Some clones in this sample may be carry-over from other donors' samples. In DNA form, the CDR3 reads TGTGCCAGCAGCCCACTAGGAAGCTCCTACGATGAGCAGTTCTTC. Translation gives CASSPLGSSYDEQFF.